This T cell receptor (beta chain) came from a study of blood T cell repertoires in COVID-19. Study background: Some COVID-19 samples were acute and others convalescent; all came from the United States, Italy and Spain. T cells, B-cell-depleted T cells, or PBMCs supplied cDNA or gDNA.

As handled by the study authors: Reference gene primer amplification gave nucleated cell count estimates. This table comes from immunoSEQ multiplex PCR, and its TCRdb copy is limited to in-frame clones, with some not included. For V, J and clone size, that table is used; D and trimming come from the DNA. The sample gives 70,000 to 95,000 clones, about 96% of which show up once; more than 4% is in the top ten. This CDR3 region has 13 residues. V was clipped by 7 bases and J by 4 bases, with 14 bases between them. The sample was peripheral blood. The sequence was obtained from a human donor with active COVID-19. The donor label of this sample is uncertain. This chain uses TRBV12-3 or TRBV12-4 with TRBJ2-7; a possible D gene is TRBD1 (6 bases). CDR3: CASTEGGTYEQYF. The DNA of the CDR3 is TGTGCCAGCACCGAAGGGGGAACTTACGAGCAGTACTTC.